This is a list of T cell receptor beta chains from one sample in a study of human T cells and chemical hapten exposure. TCRdb re-called the RACE reads with MiXCR, one entry per CDR3 protein. The sample consists of under 90,000 distinct CDR3 sequences, 8.5% of them appearing once. This specimen consisted of whole blood, obtained in connection with sensitization to the hapten diphenylcyclopropenone (DPC). The receptor source for this set is a woman aged 45-65 years with alopecia areata. Some clones in this sample may be carry-over from other donors' samples. Both conserved end residues are part of each CDR3. A D gene is named only where the DNA matches it firmly. Some rows have no size entry. The others give once, few or many, or a class for an expanded clone.

d_gene: TRBD1; j_gene: TRBJ1-1; len: 13; abundance: .; v_gene: TRBV29-1; CDR3aa: CSGGQGMNTEAFF; CDR3nt: TGCAGCGGGGGACAGGGAATGAACACTGAAGCTTTCTTT
d_gene: TRBD1; j_gene: TRBJ1-3; len: 17; abundance: many; v_gene: TRBV20-1; CDR3aa: CSARPVGSGTGTDTIYF; CDR3nt: TGCAGTGCCCGCCCCGTTGGTTCCGGGACAGGGACGGACACCATATATTTT
d_gene: TRBD2; j_gene: TRBJ2-7; len: 11; abundance: .; v_gene: TRBV30; CDR3aa: CAWSIAGEQYF; CDR3nt: TGTGCCTGGAGCATAGCGGGGGAGCAGTACTTC
d_gene: .; j_gene: TRBJ2-7; len: 15; abundance: .; v_gene: TRBV4-2; CDR3aa: CANSFGGGGLDEQYF; CDR3nt: TGTGCCAACAGCTTCGGGGGAGGGGGTCTGGACGAGCAGTACTTC
d_gene: TRBD1; j_gene: TRBJ1-6; len: 14; abundance: few; v_gene: TRBV3-1; CDR3aa: CASSRGTGVLPLHF; CDR3nt: TGTGCCAGCAGCCGGGGGACAGGGGTTTTGCCCCTCCACTTT
d_gene: TRBD2; j_gene: TRBJ2-5; len: 14; abundance: .; v_gene: TRBV5-1; CDR3aa: CASSSGLAEETQYF; CDR3nt: TGCGCCAGCAGCTCGGGACTAGCGGAAGAGACCCAGTACTTC
d_gene: TRBD1; j_gene: TRBJ1-5; len: 15; abundance: .; v_gene: TRBV5-4; CDR3aa: CASRRRTGEHQPQHF; CDR3nt: TGTGCCAGCAGAAGACGGACAGGAGAACATCAGCCCCAGCATTTT
d_gene: .; j_gene: TRBJ1-6; len: 14; abundance: many; v_gene: TRBV7-9; CDR3aa: CASSANRVNSPLHF; CDR3nt: TGTGCCAGCAGCGCGAACAGGGTTAATTCACCCCTCCACTTT
d_gene: .; j_gene: TRBJ2-7; len: 14; abundance: few; v_gene: TRBV27; CDR3aa: CASSLSDRSYEQYF; CDR3nt: TGTGCCAGCAGTTTATCCGACCGCTCCTACGAGCAGTACTTC
d_gene: .; j_gene: TRBJ2-1; len: 11; abundance: few; v_gene: TRBV28; CDR3aa: CAAQGLDEQFF; CDR3nt: TGTGCCGCGCAGGGTTTGGATGAGCAGTTCTTC
d_gene: .; j_gene: TRBJ2-3; len: 14; abundance: many; v_gene: TRBV5-1; CDR3aa: CASSGGTSTDTQYF; CDR3nt: TGCGCCAGCAGCGGGGGTACTAGCACAGATACGCAGTATTTT
d_gene: TRBD2; j_gene: TRBJ2-3; len: 18; abundance: many; v_gene: TRBV2; CDR3aa: CASSEWASGGAWTDTQYF; CDR3nt: TGTGCCAGCAGTGAATGGGCTAGCGGGGGGGCCTGGACAGATACGCAGTATTTT
d_gene: TRBD2; j_gene: TRBJ2-7; len: 16; abundance: many; v_gene: TRBV4-2; CDR3aa: CASSRRLAGGPDEQYF; CDR3nt: TGTGCCAGCAGCCGCCGACTAGCGGGAGGACCAGACGAGCAGTACTTC
d_gene: TRBD2; j_gene: TRBJ2-7; len: 15; abundance: .; v_gene: TRBV30; CDR3aa: CAWSHIAGAGGEQYF; CDR3nt: TGTGCCTGGAGTCATATAGCGGGAGCTGGAGGCGAGCAGTACTTC
d_gene: .; j_gene: TRBJ2-5; len: 13; abundance: .; v_gene: TRBV6-5; CDR3aa: CASSYTVQETQYF; CDR3nt: TGTGCCAGCAGTTATACGGTCCAAGAGACCCAGTACTTC
d_gene: .; j_gene: TRBJ1-2; len: 14; abundance: many; v_gene: TRBV9; CDR3aa: CASGEGSSNYGYTF; CDR3nt: TGTGCCAGCGGGGAGGGTAGTTCGAACTATGGCTACACCTTC
d_gene: TRBD1; j_gene: TRBJ1-2; len: 14; abundance: many; v_gene: TRBV27; CDR3aa: CASSPRQGAYGYTF; CDR3nt: TGTGCCAGCAGTCCTAGACAGGGGGCTTATGGCTACACCTTC
d_gene: .; j_gene: TRBJ1-5; len: 14; abundance: many; v_gene: TRBV12-3/TRBV12-4; CDR3aa: CASSSTGRPGPQHF; CDR3nt: TGTGCCAGCAGTTCTACCGGACGGCCAGGGCCCCAGCATTTT
d_gene: .; j_gene: TRBJ1-5; len: 15; abundance: few; v_gene: TRBV5-6; CDR3aa: CASSREQGSNQPQHF; CDR3nt: TGTGCCAGCAGCAGGGAACAGGGAAGCAATCAGCCCCAGCATTTT
d_gene: TRBD1; j_gene: TRBJ2-6; len: 18; abundance: .; v_gene: TRBV5-1; CDR3aa: CASSLRTGFLRGANVLTF; CDR3nt: TGCGCCAGCAGCTTAAGGACAGGGTTTCTAAGAGGGGCCAACGTCCTGACTTTC
d_gene: .; j_gene: TRBJ2-2; len: 14; abundance: few; v_gene: TRBV29-1; CDR3aa: CSVPRKGHTGELFF; CDR3nt: TGCAGCGTTCCAAGGAAGGGACACACCGGGGAGCTGTTTTTT
d_gene: .; j_gene: TRBJ1-2; len: 16; abundance: .; v_gene: TRBV12-3/TRBV12-4; CDR3aa: CASSPGGERVNYGYTF; CDR3nt: TGTGCCAGCAGCCCTGGCGGGGAGCGTGTTAACTATGGCTACACCTTC
d_gene: .; j_gene: TRBJ2-1; len: 11; abundance: many; v_gene: TRBV29-1; CDR3aa: CSDLTGNEQFF; CDR3nt: TGCAGCGATTTGACGGGCAATGAGCAGTTCTTC
d_gene: TRBD2; j_gene: TRBJ2-1; len: 19; abundance: .; v_gene: TRBV2; CDR3aa: CASSERLAGGPASYNEQFF; CDR3nt: TGTGCCAGCAGTGAGAGACTAGCGGGAGGGCCTGCTAGCTACAATGAGCAGTTCTTC
d_gene: .; j_gene: TRBJ2-4; len: 17; abundance: many; v_gene: TRBV7-8; CDR3aa: CASSSPRGLGTKNIQYF; CDR3nt: TGTGCCAGCAGCTCCCCTAGAGGGCTCGGGACCAAAAACATTCAGTACTTC
d_gene: TRBD1; j_gene: TRBJ1-1; len: 15; abundance: many; v_gene: TRBV6-5; CDR3aa: CASSLLGQANTEAFF; CDR3nt: TGTGCCAGCAGCTTACTTGGACAGGCGAACACTGAAGCTTTCTTT
d_gene: .; j_gene: TRBJ1-1; len: 13; abundance: many; v_gene: TRBV19; CDR3aa: CASSIGAGAEAFF; CDR3nt: TGTGCCAGTAGTATTGGAGCCGGAGCTGAAGCTTTCTTT
d_gene: TRBD1; j_gene: TRBJ1-1; len: 15; abundance: few; v_gene: TRBV18; CDR3aa: CASSPGQGEASEAFF; CDR3nt: TGTGCCAGCTCGCCTGGACAGGGGGAGGCTTCTGAAGCTTTCTTT
d_gene: .; j_gene: TRBJ2-2; len: 14; abundance: few; v_gene: TRBV29-1; CDR3aa: CSVEDRENTGELFF; CDR3nt: TGCAGCGTTGAAGATCGGGAGAACACCGGGGAGCTGTTTTTT
d_gene: .; j_gene: TRBJ2-1; len: 12; abundance: few; v_gene: TRBV27; CDR3aa: CASSRTGLEQFF; CDR3nt: TGTGCCAGCAGTCGCACAGGGTTAGAGCAGTTCTTC
d_gene: .; j_gene: TRBJ2-3; len: 11; abundance: .; v_gene: TRBV7-9; CDR3aa: CAIQVSDTQYF; CDR3nt: TGTGCCATCCAGGTGTCTGACACGCAGTATTTT
d_gene: TRBD2; j_gene: TRBJ2-1; len: 15; abundance: few; v_gene: TRBV20-1; CDR3aa: CSARRAGGPHNEQFF; CDR3nt: TGCAGTGCTAGAAGGGCGGGAGGGCCCCACAATGAGCAGTTCTTC
d_gene: .; j_gene: TRBJ2-6; len: 17; abundance: medium-sized; v_gene: TRBV28; CDR3aa: CASSPGTSATGANVLTF; CDR3nt: TGTGCCAGCAGTCCCGGGACTTCCGCAACTGGGGCCAACGTCCTGACTTTC
d_gene: TRBD1; j_gene: TRBJ1-2; len: 15; abundance: few; v_gene: TRBV28; CDR3aa: CASSLPFGQGNGYTF; CDR3nt: TGTGCCAGCAGTTTACCTTTCGGACAGGGCAACGGCTACACCTTC